Below, 30 T cell receptor beta chains from the same sample are listed, as sequenced in a study of blood T cell repertoires in COVID-19. TCRdb's copy holds only in-frame clones and misses some; the assay was immunoSEQ multiplex PCR. The sample gives about 85,000 clones, 85% to 95% of which show up once; roughly 2.2% is in the top ten. Sequenced: peripheral blood. All receptors come from a human donor with active COVID-19. The donor label of this sample is uncertain.

The gene calls are TRBV2 and TRBJ1-6, with unresolved D. Germline CDR1 and CDR2: SNHLY and FYNNEI. This CDR3 has 15 amino acids. Between the trimmed V and J ends, which lost 6 bases and 0 bases, there was a span of 9 bases. Here the CDR3 reads CASSAMSSYNSPLHF. The DNA of the CDR3 is TGTGCCAGCAGCGCCATGAGCTCCTATAATTCACCCCTCCACTTT.

V and J are TRBV14 and TRBJ1-6, with 11 nucleotides matching TRBD1. The CDR3 totals 15 residues. Trimming removed 2 bases from V and 9 bases from J; junction bases left unmatched: 3. CDR1 is SGHDN, CDR2 FVKESK, per germline. The DNA for the CDR3 is TGTGCCAGCAGCCAAAAAGGACAGGGGGCTTCACCCCTCCACTTT. Amino acids: CASSQKGQGASPLHF. Filled out from reference TRBV14 and TRBJ1-6, the complete variable domain reads EAGVTQFPSHSVIEKGQTVTLRCDPISGHDNLYWYRRVMGKEIKFLLHFVKESKQDESGMPNNRFLAERTGGTYSTLKVQPAELEDSGVYFCASSQKGQGASPLHFGNGTRLTVT.

The chain carries TRBV7-2 and TRBJ1-5; TRBD1 might be the D (5 bases). Trimming took off 0 bases at V and 7 bases at J, with 13 bases between the two ends. The V gene's germline CDR1 is SGHTA and CDR2 FQGNSA. This CDR3 spans 15 amino acids. CDR3 amino acids: CASSLALGEGQPQHF. CDR3 nucleotide sequence: TGTGCCAGCAGCTTAGCTTTAGGGGAGGGGCAGCCCCAGCATTTT. The entire variable domain, with the rest obtained from reference TRBV7-2 and TRBJ1-5, is as follows: GAGVSQSPSNKVTEKGKDVELRCDPISGHTALYWYRQSLGQGLEFLIYFQGNSAPDKSGLPSDRFSAERTGGSVSTLTIQRTQQEDSAVYLCASSLALGEGQPQHFGDGTRLSIL.

The V and J genes are TRBV4-1 and TRBJ1-1; D is uncertain. Germline V CDR1 and CDR2: MGHRA, YSYEKL. The V and J ends lost 0 bases and 3 bases respectively, with 11 bases between them. The CDR3 runs 15 residues. In nucleotides, the CDR3 is TGCGCCAGCAGCCAAGATGGTTCCGAGGACACTGAAGCTTTCTTT. Encoded protein: CASSQDGSEDTEAFF.

The chain is built from TRBV5-4 and TRBJ2-1; a possible D gene is TRBD2 (5 bases). This CDR3 is 14 amino acids long. V was pared by 6 bases and J by 5 bases, with 15 bases between. Germline CDR1 is SGHNT and CDR2 is YYREEE (reference sequence). The CDR3 coding sequence is TGTGCCAGCACCGTGGACTCCGGGCACAATGAGCAGTTCTTC. It translates to CASTVDSGHNEQFF.

The chain employs TRBV6-2 or TRBV6-3 and TRBJ2-3, with 9 nucleotides matching TRBD2. The CDR3 is made up of 16 amino acids. Trimming took 5 bases from V and 5 from J; bases not matched to a gene: 11. From germline, CDR1 is MNHEY and CDR2 SVGEGT. CDR3 in DNA: TGTGCCAGCAGTCGACCGACTAGCGGCGAGGTAGATACGCAGTATTTT. This codes for CASSRPTSGEVDTQYF.

The rearrangement links TRBV5-1 to TRBJ2-4; 8 nucleotides align to TRBD1. CDR3 length equals 16 residues. The ends lost 3 bases at V and 5 bases at J; junction bases unmatched: 10. Germline V gene data show CDR1 as SGHRS and CDR2 as YFSETQ. The CDR3 sequence is CASSSGGRTGQNIQYF. In nucleotides, the CDR3 is TGCGCCAGCAGCTCCGGAGGGCGGACAGGGCAAAACATTCAGTACTTC. Supplemented by reference TRBV5-1 and TRBJ2-4, the full variable domain reads KAGVTQTPRYLIKTRGQQVTLSCSPISGHRSVSWYQQTPGQGLQFLFEYFSETQRNKGNFPGRFSGRQFSNSRSEMNVSTLELGDSALYLCASSSGGRTGQNIQYFGAGTRLSVL.

The CDR3 DNA follows: TGTGCCAGTAGCCCGGGACTATATAGCAATCAGCCCCAGCATTTT. Its translation is CASSPGLYSNQPQHF. This sequence joins TRBV19 and TRBJ1-5; D perhaps matches TRBD1 (5 bases). The CDR3 totals 15 residues. Trimming stripped 6 bases from V and 0 bases from J, with 12 bases between. Germline lookup yields CDR1 LNHDA and CDR2 SQIVND (reference sequence).

Only one count was recorded for this clone. CDR3: CASSANRGPDGYTF. The CDR3 nucleotides are TGTGCCAGCAGTGCTAACAGGGGCCCGGATGGCTACACCTTC. The chain combines TRBV2 with TRBJ1-2; 7 positions agree with TRBD1. Germline V gene lookup returns CDR1 SNHLY and CDR2 FYNNEI. J lost 6 bases, V lost 4 bases, and 8 bases had no gene match. CDR3 length: 14 residues.

The chain links TRBV7-2 to TRBJ2-1, with TRBD1 as a possible D gene (6 bases). This CDR3 region has 15 residues. Trimming cost V 5 bases and J 1 base, with 12 bases left between them. The germline CDR1 and CDR2 sequences are SGHTA and FQGNSA. The CDR3 reads CASSLQTGSYNEQFF. As DNA, the CDR3 is TGTGCCAGCAGCCTCCAGACAGGTTCCTACAATGAGCAGTTCTTC.

This chain joins TRBV7-2 and TRBJ2-7, with TRBD1 matching 9 bases. The CDR3 consists of 14 residues. With 5 bases clipped from V and 5 bases from J, the junction kept 7 bases outside the gene matches. The germline CDR1 and CDR2 sequences are SGHTA and FQGNSA. CDR3: CASSPRTGVNEQYF. The CDR3 region has the DNA TGTGCCAGCAGCCCAAGGACAGGGGTAAACGAGCAGTACTTC.

J is TRBJ1-4 and V is TRBV5-1; D possibly corresponds to TRBD1 (5 bases). Germline V CDR1 and CDR2: SGHRS, YFSETQ. CDR3 length: 17 amino acids. The V end was cut by 1 base, the J end by 8 bases, with 21 bases between. For the CDR3, the DNA is TGCGCCAGCAGCTTGCTTGTATCGCCGGGGAGGGACGAAAAACTGTTTTTT. It yields the protein CASSLLVSPGRDEKLFF.

The chain uses TRBV18 and TRBJ1-3; a possible D gene is TRBD1 (5 bases). Trimming left V 2 bases short and J 1 base short, with 12 bases between. This CDR3 region has 16 residues. Germline V lookup: CDR1 KGHSH, CDR2 LQKENI. CDR3 in amino acids: CASSPGQGGSGNTIYF. The CDR3 region has the DNA TGTGCCAGCTCACCAGGCCAGGGAGGATCTGGAAACACCATATATTTT.

This clone has only one observation. The chain links TRBV5-1 to TRBJ1-1; D gene unclear. This CDR3 is 16 amino acids long. The ends were cut back, 2 bases at V and 1 base at J, with 15 bases in the middle. Germline V gives CDR1 SGHRS, CDR2 YFSETQ. In DNA, the CDR3 is TGCGCCAGCAGCTTACAAGTGGGAGTCGGGAACACTGAAGCTTTCTTT. Translation gives CASSLQVGVGNTEAFF.

The chain links TRBV25-1 to TRBJ1-4; TRBD1 might be the D (5 bases). Trimming removed 3 bases from V and 3 bases from J, with 8 bases in between. This CDR3 has 14 residues. Germline V lookup: CDR1 MGHDK, CDR2 SYGVNS. The CDR3 DNA follows: TGTGCCAGCAGTGACCGGGGGGCTAATGAAAAACTGTTTTTT. Its translation is CASSDRGANEKLFF.

This clone has just one count. V gene TRBV19 combines with J gene TRBJ2-3; the D is unclear. The V gene's germline CDR1 is LNHDA and CDR2 SQIVND (reference sequence). This CDR3 region has 16 residues. The V and J ends lost 7 bases and 3 bases respectively, with 20 bases between them. CDR3 DNA sequence: TGTGCCAGTATTCGTTGGCCCGGCGGCCCAACAGATACGCAGTATTTT. Translating gives CASIRWPGGPTDTQYF. The variable domain in full, completed from reference TRBV19 and TRBJ2-3, reads DGGITQSPKYLFRKEGQNVTLSCEQNLNHDAMYWYRQDPGQGLRLIYYSQIVNDFQKGDIAEGYSVSREKKESFPLTVTSAQKNPTAFYLCASIRWPGGPTDTQYFGPGTRLTVL.

The sample holds one count of this clone. This chain links TRBV2 with TRBJ2-7, with D maybe TRBD2 (5 bases). CDR3 length: 14 amino acids. CDR1 and CDR2 from the germline V gene are SNHLY and FYNNEI. With 10 bases removed from V and 2 bases from J, the gap between germline ends came to 18 bases. The CDR3 region has the DNA TGTGCCACCTCCTTCGAGACCGGGACCTACGAGCAGTACTTC. Translating it yields CATSFETGTYEQYF.

The rearrangement uses TRBV3-1 (or the pseudogene TRBV3-2) and TRBJ1-1, with D hard to call. CDR1 is LGHDT, CDR2 YNNKEL, per germline (reference sequence). This CDR3 comprises 14 residues. The germline V and J ends were trimmed by 0 bases and 4 bases, with 9 bases remaining between them. The CDR3 reads CASSQDGGITEAFF. For the CDR3, the DNA is TGTGCCAGCAGCCAAGATGGAGGGATCACTGAAGCTTTCTTT.

The chain uses TRBV13 and TRBJ2-5; the match to TRBD2 covers 10 bases. V shed 1 base and J 3 bases; nucleotides not matched to a gene: 5. The CDR3 has 16 amino acids. Germline-derived CDR1 and CDR2 are PRHDT and FYEKMQ (reference sequence). CDR3 sequence (DNA): TGTGCCAGCAGCTTAGCCCTAGCGGGGGACAAAGAGACCCAGTACTTC. It translates to CASSLALAGDKETQYF.

The chain uses TRBV7-3 and TRBJ1-6, with D possibly TRBD1 on 6 matching bases. The CDR3 has 14 amino acids. The V and J ends lost 5 bases and 6 bases respectively, with 11 bases between them. CDR1 is SGHTA, CDR2 FQGTGA, per germline. The CDR3 protein is CASSLGQSNSPLHF. The CDR3 DNA reads TGTGCCAGCAGCCTCGGACAGTCTAATTCACCCCTCCACTTT. The full variable domain, with the rest looked up from reference TRBV7-3 and TRBJ1-6, is GAGVSQTPSNKVTEKGKYVELRCDPISGHTALYWYRQSLGQGPEFLIYFQGTGAADDSGLPNDRFFAVRPEGSVSTLKIQRTERGDSAVYLCASSLGQSNSPLHFGNGTRLTVT.

The chain couples TRBV7-4 to TRBJ1-3, with D perhaps matching TRBD1 (5 bases). This CDR3 is built from 18 residues. V lost 1 base, J lost 0 bases, and 16 bases lay in between. Germline CDR1 SGHVT, CDR2 SQSDAQ. The CDR3 is CASSLEQGVFDSGNTIYF. In nucleotides, the CDR3 is TGTGCCAGCAGCTTAGAGCAGGGCGTCTTCGACTCTGGAAACACCATATATTTT. The full variable domain, rest sourced from reference TRBV7-4 and TRBJ1-3, is GAGVSQSPRYKVAKRGRDVALRCDSISGHVTLYWYRQTLGQGSEVLTYSQSDAQRDKSGRPSGRFSAERPERSVSTLKIQRTEQGDSAVYLCASSLEQGVFDSGNTIYFGEGSWLTVV.

This chain joins TRBV7-2 and TRBJ1-6; 7 nucleotides align to TRBD1. V shed 7 bases, J shed 10 bases, and the junction held 16 bases outside the gene matches. Germline V gives CDR1 SGHTA, CDR2 FQGNSA. CDR3 length: 16 amino acids. The CDR3 DNA reads TGTGCCAGCACCGATGAGGTAGGGGGCGCTTGGTCACCCCTCCACTTT. This codes for CASTDEVGGAWSPLHF.

The sample holds one count of this clone. The V gene is TRBV6-6, the J gene TRBJ1-2, with 7 bases identical to TRBD1. CDR1 and CDR2 (germline): MNHNY, SVGAGI (reference sequence). The length of the CDR3 is 14 residues. V was clipped by 5 bases and J by 1 base; unmatched bases: 4. CDR3 in amino acids: CASSNRDSNYGYTF. The CDR3 nucleotides are TGTGCCAGCAGTAACCGGGACAGTAACTATGGCTACACCTTC.

This sequence joins TRBV11-3 and TRBJ2-7, with no clear D. Germline CDR1 is SGHNT and CDR2 is YENEEA. The CDR3 runs 13 residues. With 1 base removed from V and 3 bases from J, the gap between germline ends came to 7 bases. The CDR3 sequence is CASSLGELYEQYF. In DNA, the CDR3 is TGTGCCAGCAGCTTAGGTGAGCTCTACGAGCAGTACTTC. Full variable domain (outside the CDR3, taken from reference TRBV11-3 and TRBJ2-7): EAGVVQSPRYKIIEKKQPVAFWCNPISGHNTLYWYLQNLGQGPELLIRYENEEAVDDSQLPKDRFSAERLKGVDSTLKIQPAELGDSAVYLCASSLGELYEQYFGPGTRLTVT.

This chain joins TRBV28 and TRBJ1-1; D is perhaps TRBD1 (5 bases). There are 14 residues in the CDR3. V gave up 3 bases and J gave up 4 bases, with 12 bases separating them. The germline CDR1 and CDR2 sequences are MDHEN and SYDVKM. CDR3 sequence: CASSLGRVSTEAFF. The CDR3 DNA sequence: TGTGCCAGCAGTTTGGGCAGGGTATCCACTGAAGCTTTCTTT.

The chain joins TRBV6-5 to TRBJ1-5; D unresolved. Trimming cost V 4 bases and J 3 bases, with 4 bases left between them. The CDR3 has 12 residues. Per germline, CDR1 MNHEY and CDR2 SVGAGI. Here the CDR3 reads CASSSLNQPQHF. The CDR3 DNA follows: TGTGCCAGCAGTTCCCTCAATCAGCCCCAGCATTTT.

The chain joins TRBV5-1 to TRBJ1-2; TRBD1 is a possible D gene (6 bases). In germline, CDR1 is SGHRS, CDR2 YFSETQ. Trimming removed 1 base at V and 3 bases at J, with 22 bases between. This CDR3 has 18 amino acids. In DNA, the CDR3 is TGCGCCAGCAGCTTGTCGGGTACAGGGTCCTCTAAGGACTATGGCTACACCTTC. Its translation is CASSLSGTGSSKDYGYTF.

The gene calls are TRBV6-2 or TRBV6-3 and TRBJ1-2; 7 bases are shared with TRBD1. The CDR3 spans 17 residues. Germline V gene sequence: CDR1 MNHEY, CDR2 SVGEGT. Trimming at V came to 0 bases and at J to 8 bases, leaving 15 bases not matched to a gene. The CDR3 protein is CASSYSSYGDSQRGYTF. CDR3 DNA: TGTGCCAGCAGTTACTCGAGTTATGGGGACAGTCAACGGGGCTACACCTTC.

CDR3 loop: CASSPNGRSHNEQFF. In DNA form, the CDR3 reads TGTGCCAGCTCACCAAACGGGAGATCGCACAATGAGCAGTTCTTC. V usage is TRBV18 and J usage is TRBJ2-1; maybe TRBD2 (6 bases). The CDR3 length is 15 residues. Germline CDR1 and CDR2: KGHSH and LQKENI. Trimming left V 2 bases short and J 5 bases short, with 13 bases between. Combining the CDR3 with reference TRBV18 and TRBJ2-1 gives the whole variable domain NAGVMQNPRHLVRRRGQEARLRCSPMKGHSHVYWYRQLPEEGLKFMVYLQKENIIDESGMPKERFSAEFPKEGPSILRIQQVVRGDSAAYFCASSPNGRSHNEQFFGPGTRLTVL.

This chain uses TRBV3-1 (or the pseudogene TRBV3-2) with TRBJ2-3; 7 bases are a match to TRBD1. The CDR3 spans 23 residues. The germline V gene has CDR1 LGHDT and CDR2 YNNKEL (reference sequence). Trimming cost V 0 bases and J 2 bases; bases outside gene matches: 26. CDR3 sequence (DNA): TGTGCCAGCAGCCAAGACGGGGAGAAGCTAACAGGGGCTACTAGACACCCCACAGATACGCAGTATTTT. Translated, it gives CASSQDGEKLTGATRHPTDTQYF.